These 2 T cell receptor beta chains were sequenced from one sample in a study of T cell responses to AZD1222 COVID-19 vaccine. Produced via immunoSEQ multiplex PCR; TCRdb's table is partial and in-frame only. The sample carries 150,000 to 200,000 clones, roughly nine tenths recorded once. Sequenced here: peripheral blood, sampled 28 days after the second AZD1222 dose. The origin of the receptors is an adult who received the AZD1222 COVID-19 vaccine.

This rearrangement joins TRBV7-8 to TRBJ1-2; possible D gene TRBD1, 6 bases. Trimming pared 5 bases from V and 5 bases from J, leaving 12 bases between. This CDR3 has 13 residues. Germline V lookup: CDR1 SGHVS, CDR2 FQNEAQ. This CDR3 reads CASSQRGAYGYTF. The CDR3 region has the DNA TGTGCCAGCAGCCAGCGGGGGGCATATGGCTACACCTTC.

V gene TRBV11-2 combines with J gene TRBJ1-2; 7 bases are a match to TRBD1. Germline CDR1 and CDR2: SGHAT and FQNNGV. The CDR3 has 14 residues. The trim removed 5 bases at V and 4 bases at J, leaving 7 bases unmatched. This CDR3 is CASSPYRGGYGYTF. Written as DNA, the CDR3 is TGTGCCAGCAGCCCCTACAGGGGAGGCTATGGCTACACCTTC. The full variable domain, rest sourced from reference TRBV11-2 and TRBJ1-2, is EAGVAQSPRYKIIEKRQSVAFWCNPISGHATLYWYQQILGQGPKLLIQFQNNGVVDDSQLPKDRFSAERLKGVDSTLKIQPAKLEDSAVYLCASSPYRGGYGYTFGSGTRLTVV.